This is a list of T cell receptor beta chains from one sample in a study of beta chain features in type 1 diabetes. TCRdb's copy holds only in-frame clones and misses some; the assay was immunoSEQ multiplex PCR. The sample includes 330,000 or so clones, less than 20% of them seen just once. Source material: naive CD4+ T cells from blood. All receptors come from a young woman in good health. The CDR3 runs from the conserved cysteine through the conserved F or W. A D gene is named only where the DNA matches it firmly. Not every row has a clone size; where given, it reads once, few, many or a size class.

D,V,size,J,DNA,CDR3
NA,TRBV19,NA,TRBJ1-1,TGTGCCAGTCGGGATCAAGTGAACACTGAAGCTTTCTTT,CASRDQVNTEAFF
NA,TRBV27,NA,TRBJ2-2,TGTGCCAGCAGTACAGTTTTGGGCTTAGATTCAGCCGGGGAGCTGTTTTTT,CASSTVLGLDSAGELFF
TRBD1,TRBV6-1,NA,TRBJ2-1,TGTGCCAGCAGTGGGGGGACAGGGGTGTACAATGAGCAGTTCTTC,CASSGGTGVYNEQFF
TRBD2,TRBV7-6,NA,TRBJ2-2,TGTGCCAGCAGCTTAGGGGGCGCGGGAGACACCGGGGAGCTGTTTTTT,CASSLGGAGDTGELFF
NA,TRBV5-6,NA,TRBJ2-5,TGTGCCAGCAGCTTGAAGGTGGGGACATCGTACCAAGAGACCCAGTACTTC,CASSLKVGTSYQETQYF
TRBD2,TRBV11-2,few,TRBJ2-1,TGTGCCAGCAGCTTAGTAGGACTAGCGGGACCCCGGCAGTTCTTC,CASSLVGLAGPRQFF
NA,TRBV1,NA,TRBJ2-1,TGCACCAGCAGCCAACTCTGTCACTCGGATGAGCAGTTCTTC,CTSSQLCHSDEQFF
TRBD2,TRBV7-2,NA,TRBJ2-3,TGTGCCAGCAGCTTTGTAGCGGGGGCAGATACGCAGTATTTT,CASSFVAGADTQYF
NA,TRBV10-3,NA,TRBJ2-2,TGTGCCATCAGCGCAGGGGCCCTGAACACCGGGGAGCTGTTTTTT,CAISAGALNTGELFF
NA,TRBV20-1,NA,TRBJ2-7,TGCAGTGGACAGGCCCACGAGCAGTACTTC,CSGQAHEQYF
NA,TRBV10-3,NA,TRBJ2-7,TGTGCCATCAGTAACAACTCCTACGAGCAGTACTTC,CAISNNSYEQYF
TRBD2,TRBV29-1,few,TRBJ2-7,TGCAGCGGGGGAGGGATCTACGAGCAGTACTTC,CSGGGIYEQYF
TRBD1,TRBV5-1,few,TRBJ1-2,TGCGCCAGCAGCTGGGACAGCTATGGCTACACCTTC,CASSWDSYGYTF
NA,TRBV5-1,NA,TRBJ1-2,TGCGCCAGCAGCTTGGGACAGCTTAACTATGGCTACACCTTC,CASSLGQLNYGYTF
TRBD2,TRBV7-2,NA,TRBJ2-5,TGTGCCAGCAGCTTAAATCCCCCGCTAGCGGCTAAAGAGACCCAGTACTTC,CASSLNPPLAAKETQYF
NA,TRBV7-2,NA,TRBJ2-7,TGTGCCAGCAGCTTAGCGAGCCCCCTGGAGGGCGAGCAGTACTTC,CASSLASPLEGEQYF
TRBD1,TRBV7-3,NA,TRBJ2-4,TGTGCCAGCAGCGGTGGGACAGCTGGCGAAAACATTCAGTACTTC,CASSGGTAGENIQYF
TRBD2,TRBV25-1,few,TRBJ2-5,TGTGCCAGCAGCTTAGCGGGAGCAGAGACCCAGTACTTC,CASSLAGAETQYF
NA,TRBV11-2,NA,TRBJ2-7,TGTGCCAGCAGCTTACCCCTAGTCGGGAGGGGGCGGTACGAGCAGTACTTC,CASSLPLVGRGRYEQYF
NA,TRBV7-8,once,TRBJ1-2,TGTGCCAGCAGCCCGTGGGAGGCCTATGGCTACACCTTC,CASSPWEAYGYTF
NA,TRBV2,NA,TRBJ2-5,TGTGCCGCCCAAAAACAGGGAACCCCAGAGACCCAGTACTTC,CAAQKQGTPETQYF
NA,TRBV19,few,TRBJ1-5,TGTGCCAGTAGTATTCCTGAGCGTCAGCCCCAGCATTTT,CASSIPERQPQHF
TRBD1,TRBV7-9,NA,TRBJ1-6,TGTGCCAGCAGTTCCGGGACAGTTAATTCACCCCTCCACTTT,CASSSGTVNSPLHF
TRBD2,TRBV30,NA,TRBJ2-2,TGTGCCTGGAGTGAATTCCTAGCGGGAGTGCGCGTCCGAGGCACCGGGGAGCTGTTTTTT,CAWSEFLAGVRVRGTGELFF
TRBD1,TRBV18,NA,TRBJ1-1,TGTGCCAGCTCACTTCAGACAGGGGTGGGCACTGAAGCTTTCTTT,CASSLQTGVGTEAFF
NA,TRBV21-1,few,TRBJ2-5,TGTGCCAGCATACCCCGAGGGCGCCCATGGGAGACCCAGTACTTC,CASIPRGRPWETQYF
TRBD1,TRBV18,few,TRBJ1-2,TGTGCCAGCTCACCGGCGGAGACAGGGGGCGTTCATGGCTACACCTTC,CASSPAETGGVHGYTF
NA,TRBV7-9,few,TRBJ1-1,TGTGCCAGCAGCTTAGGACAGGTGAACACTGAAGCTTTCTTT,CASSLGQVNTEAFF
TRBD1,TRBV29-1,NA,TRBJ2-7,TGCAGCGTTGGGGTGACAGGGGGCTCCTACGAGCAGTACTTC,CSVGVTGGSYEQYF
NA,TRBV4-3,NA,TRBJ1-2,TGCGCCAGCAGCCAAGAGGGCCAGGACTACACCTTC,CASSQEGQDYTF
NA,TRBV25-1,NA,TRBJ2-1,TGTGCCAGCAGTGAACGCTACAATGAGCAGTTCTTC,CASSERYNEQFF
NA,TRBV5-1,NA,TRBJ2-7,TGCGCCAGCAGCTTGGTGGACAGCGCAAGCGAGCAGTACTTC,CASSLVDSASEQYF
TRBD2,TRBV5-4,NA,TRBJ2-1,TGTGCCAGCAGAAAACTAGCGGGACATTACAATGAGCAGTTCTTC,CASRKLAGHYNEQFF
NA,TRBV11-1,few,TRBJ2-2,TGTGCCAGCAGCATTGCGAAGTACTTTCCGAACACCGGGGAGCTGTTTTTT,CASSIAKYFPNTGELFF
NA,TRBV9,NA,TRBJ2-2,TGTGCCAGCAGCCCACGACAGGGGAGGGACACCGGGGAGCTGTTTTTT,CASSPRQGRDTGELFF
NA,TRBV4-1,NA,TRBJ2-1,TGCGCCAGCAGCCAATTCCGGGTAAAAGGGGTTAACAATGAGCAGTTCTTC,CASSQFRVKGVNNEQFF
TRBD2,TRBV4-1,NA,TRBJ2-7,TGCGCCAGCAGCCTTCTACCGGGAGGGAAAGAAGGCGAGCAGTACTTC,CASSLLPGGKEGEQYF
NA,TRBV2,NA,TRBJ1-1,TGTGCCAGCAGTGGACAGATGAACACTGAAGCTTTCTTT,CASSGQMNTEAFF
NA,TRBV13,few,TRBJ2-7,TGTGCCAGCAGCGCGGGAGTAGGGGGCTCCTACGAGCAGTACTTC,CASSAGVGGSYEQYF
NA,TRBV6-6,NA,TRBJ2-3,TGTGCCAGCAGCGTTAGAACAGATACGCAGTATTTT,CASSVRTDTQYF
NA,TRBV28,NA,TRBJ2-7,TGTGCCAGCAGCCTTCATCGGTGGGGCAGAACCTACGAGCAGTACTTC,CASSLHRWGRTYEQYF